Included here is one TCR beta chain sequence, with context. Measured with immunoSEQ multiplex PCR; TCRdb has only the in-frame clones, and not every one. Seen here are over a million clones, roughly 96% observed once, and the top ten hold more than 0.9%. The data are from a study of shared clonotypes between healthy human individuals. Study as a whole: Plates per donor: three CD4 naive, three CD4 memory, two CD8 naive, one CD8 memory.

The study drew all its donors from Caucasian adults living in Nashville, Tennessee. The ends lost 5 bases at V and 5 bases at J; junction bases unmatched: 9. Germline V gene sequence: CDR1 MDHEN, CDR2 SYDVKM. The CDR3 totals 16 residues. The chain combines TRBV28 with TRBJ2-5; TRBD1 matches 12 bases. Sequenced: naive CD4+ T cells sorted from blood. Noted subset: CD45RA+ positively selected. This receptor was identified in a man younger than 40 in good health. CDR3 in amino acids: CASSDPRGQGAETQYF. CDR3 nucleotides: TGTGCCAGCAGTGACCCCCGGGGACAGGGGGCGGAGACCCAGTACTTC. Full variable domain (remainder filled in from reference TRBV28 and TRBJ2-5): DVKVTQSSRYLVKRTGEKVFLECVQDMDHENMFWYRQDPGLGLRLIYFSYDVKMKEKGDIPEGYSVSREKKERFSLILESASTNQTSMYLCASSDPRGQGAETQYFGPGTRLLVL.